The T cell receptor beta chain described here comes from a study of Ad26.COV2.S vaccination and SARS-CoV-2 variants. Documented treatment: 15 to 20 received Ad26.COV2.S at low or high dose, single or two shots; roughly 5 received placebo; per-sample allocation not given. Collection of the samples took place on day 63 after the first injection of vaccine or placebo. Boston hosted the donor, who was an adult aged 18-55 years. TCRdb keeps only in-frame clones here, not all; method: immunoSEQ multiplex PCR. Counted here are some 370,000 clones, about 83% occurring once; the ten biggest clones make up nearly 7.5%. The CDR3 length is 14 residues. Germline V gene data show CDR1 as PRHDT and CDR2 as FYEKMQ (reference sequence). V lost 4 bases and J 0 bases, leaving 10 bases between the germline ends.

This sample comprised peripheral blood, obtained in a trial of Ad26.COV2.S vaccine versus placebo. The chain recombines TRBV13 with TRBJ2-7; a weak D match, TRBD1 (6 bases). The sequence came from a person aged 18-65 years who received the Ad26.COV2.S COVID-19 vaccine or a placebo. The CDR3 nucleotides are TGTGCCAGCAGCTCTCAGGGGAGCTCCTACGAGCAGTACTTC. Its translation is CASSSQGSSYEQYF.